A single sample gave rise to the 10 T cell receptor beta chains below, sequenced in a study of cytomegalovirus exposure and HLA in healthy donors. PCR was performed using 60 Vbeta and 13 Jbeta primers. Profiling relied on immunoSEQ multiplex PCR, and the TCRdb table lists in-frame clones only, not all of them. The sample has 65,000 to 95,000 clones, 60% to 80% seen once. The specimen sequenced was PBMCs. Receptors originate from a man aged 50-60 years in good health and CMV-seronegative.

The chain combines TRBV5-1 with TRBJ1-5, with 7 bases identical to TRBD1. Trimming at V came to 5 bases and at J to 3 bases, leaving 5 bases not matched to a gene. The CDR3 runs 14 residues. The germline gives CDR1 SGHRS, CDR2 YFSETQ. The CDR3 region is CASSWDSNNQPQHF. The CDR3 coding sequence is TGCGCCAGCAGTTGGGACAGCAACAATCAGCCCCAGCATTTT.

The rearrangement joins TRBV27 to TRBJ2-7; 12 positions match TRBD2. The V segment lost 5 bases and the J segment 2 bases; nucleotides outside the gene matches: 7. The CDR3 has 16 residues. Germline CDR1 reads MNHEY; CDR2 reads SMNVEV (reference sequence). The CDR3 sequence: CASSLTSGGMAYEQYF. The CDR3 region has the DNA TGTGCCAGCAGTCTGACTAGCGGGGGCATGGCCTACGAGCAGTACTTC.

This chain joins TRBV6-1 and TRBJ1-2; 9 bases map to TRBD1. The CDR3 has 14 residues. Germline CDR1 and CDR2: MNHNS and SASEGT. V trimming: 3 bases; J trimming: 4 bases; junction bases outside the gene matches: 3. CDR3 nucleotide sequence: TGTGCCAGCAGTGATGGGGACAGGGCCTATGGCTACACCTTC. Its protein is CASSDGDRAYGYTF.

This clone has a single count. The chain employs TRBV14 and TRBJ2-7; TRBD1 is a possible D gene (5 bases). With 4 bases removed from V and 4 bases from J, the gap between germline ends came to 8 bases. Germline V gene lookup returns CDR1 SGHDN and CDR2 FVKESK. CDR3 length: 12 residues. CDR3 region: CASSPRQYEQYF. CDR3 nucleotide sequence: TGTGCCAGCAGCCCTCGACAGTACGAGCAGTACTTC.

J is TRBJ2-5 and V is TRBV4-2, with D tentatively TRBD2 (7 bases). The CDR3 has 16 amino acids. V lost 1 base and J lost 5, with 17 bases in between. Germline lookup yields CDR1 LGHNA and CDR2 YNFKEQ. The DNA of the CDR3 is TGTGCCAGCAGCCAAGTAGGTGGGGGGGCGAGCGAGACCCAGTACTTC. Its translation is CASSQVGGGASETQYF.

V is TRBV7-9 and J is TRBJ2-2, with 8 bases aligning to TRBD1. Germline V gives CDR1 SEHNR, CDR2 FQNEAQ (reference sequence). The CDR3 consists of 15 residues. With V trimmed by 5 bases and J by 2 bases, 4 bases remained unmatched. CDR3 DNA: TGTGCCAGCAGCCCGGGACAGGCCAACACCGGGGAGCTGTTTTTT. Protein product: CASSPGQANTGELFF.

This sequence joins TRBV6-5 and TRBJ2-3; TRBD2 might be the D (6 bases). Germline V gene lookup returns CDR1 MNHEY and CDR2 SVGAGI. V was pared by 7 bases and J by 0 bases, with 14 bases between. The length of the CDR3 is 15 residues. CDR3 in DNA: TGTGCCAGCAATCTCGGGGGACTGAGCACAGATACGCAGTATTTT. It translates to CASNLGGLSTDTQYF.

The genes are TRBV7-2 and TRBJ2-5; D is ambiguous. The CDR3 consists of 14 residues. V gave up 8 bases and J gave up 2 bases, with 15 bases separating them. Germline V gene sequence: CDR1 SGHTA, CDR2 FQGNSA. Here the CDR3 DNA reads TGTGCCAGCGGCCCTCGGGTGGCGCAAGAGACCCAGTACTTC. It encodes CASGPRVAQETQYF.

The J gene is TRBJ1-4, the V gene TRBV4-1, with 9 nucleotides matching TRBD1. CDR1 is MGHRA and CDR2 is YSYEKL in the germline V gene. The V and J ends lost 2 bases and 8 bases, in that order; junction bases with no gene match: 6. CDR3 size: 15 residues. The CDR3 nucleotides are TGCGCCAGCAGCCAACCAGGACAGGGGAGAGAAAAACTGTTTTTT. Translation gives CASSQPGQGREKLFF.

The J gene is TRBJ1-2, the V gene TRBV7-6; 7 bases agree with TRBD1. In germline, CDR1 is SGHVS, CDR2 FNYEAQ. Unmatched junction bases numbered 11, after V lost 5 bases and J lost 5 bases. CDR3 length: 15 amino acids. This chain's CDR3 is CASSANRGGGYGYTF. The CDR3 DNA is TGTGCCAGCAGCGCCAACAGGGGCGGAGGATATGGCTACACCTTC.